This T cell receptor beta chain was identified during a study of blood T cells in healthy people across ages. V trimming: 8 bases; J trimming: 3 bases; junction bases outside the gene matches: 4. The CDR3 is made up of 13 amino acids. Germline V gives CDR1 SEHNR, CDR2 FQNEAQ (reference sequence). For the second PCR, which ran for about 6 to 11 cycles, a sample-barcoded 5' primer and a J-beta primer mix were used. The template-switch adaptor, which had 12 random nucleotides, put a tag on each cDNA molecule. TCRdb fed the 5' RACE reads into MiXCR, producing one record per CDR3 protein. The data contain 1.5 million to 2 million distinct CDR3 sequences, around 35% of them singletons. The sample, about 9.2 milliliters of peripheral blood, was drawn from each donor. The total RNA that was extracted per sample amounted to at least 6 micrograms.

Input material: blood. The genes are TRBV7-9 and TRBJ1-5; 7 bases match TRBD1. The TCR comes from a woman in her twenties or thirties in good health. The CDR3 sequence is CASGTVDNQPQHF. The CDR3 DNA follows: TGTGCCAGCGGGACAGTCGACAATCAGCCCCAGCATTTT.